This TCR beta chain was captured by sequencing in a study of T-cell reconstitution after alpha-beta-depleted transplantation in children. This clonotype came up many times. Researchers prepared the TCRbeta library using unique molecular identifiers, the study reports. MiXCR was run by TCRdb on the PCR reads, yielding one entry per CDR3 protein. The repertoire consists of around 680,000 distinct CDR3 sequences, with around a sixth occurring once and the leading ten covering around 0.96%. This sequence was found in a human donor who donated a stem cell graft to a child with acute myeloid leukemia. The sequences come from PBMCs from the stem cell graft donor, collected from the stem cell graft.

In DNA form, the CDR3 reads TGTGCCAGCAGTGAAACGGGGATTAACACTGAAGCTTTCTTT. It yields the protein CASSETGINTEAFF. The chain couples TRBV6-1 to TRBJ1-1; D unclear. This CDR3 comprises 14 residues. V lost 2 bases, J lost 2 bases, and 9 bases lay in between. The V gene's germline CDR1 is MNHNS and CDR2 SASEGT.